This T cell receptor (beta chain) is drawn from a study of blood T cell repertoires in COVID-19. Whole-study context: COVID-19 samples from acute and convalescent phases originated in the United States, Italy and Spain. PBMCs, B-cell-depleted T cells, or T cells were the source of the cDNA or gDNA that made up the material.

Researchers sorted participants into cohorts using their self-reported clinical history. Source study methods: Nucleated cell counts were estimated from reference gene primer amplification. Libraries were prepared by immunoSEQ multiplex PCR; TCRdb keeps only in-frame clonotypes and omits some of them. Clone size and V and J calls were adopted from that table, with D and trimming inferred from the DNA. The table shows fewer than 350,000 clones, with more than 75% occurring only once. The CDR3 has 15 amino acids. From germline, CDR1 is SGHNT and CDR2 YYREEE (reference sequence). The trim removed 4 bases at V and 3 bases at J, leaving 5 bases unmatched.

What was sequenced was PBMCs or T cells enriched from blood (not recorded which). This rearrangement joins TRBV5-4 to TRBJ2-5, with 11 bases matching TRBD2. The sequence was obtained from a woman aged 40 to 50 with acute COVID-19. CDR3 sequence: CASSPTSGGKETQYF. The DNA for the CDR3 is TGTGCCAGCAGCCCCACTAGCGGGGGTAAAGAGACCCAGTACTTC.